What follows are 29 T cell receptor beta chains derived from one specimen sequenced in a study of read filtering for tumor transcriptome and immune sequencing. From about 400 ng of RNA, a library with molecular barcoded alpha/delta and beta/gamma adaptors was made. MiXCR, run by TCRdb on the reads, gives a single entry per CDR3 protein. Of roughly 25,000 distinct CDR3 sequences listed, 20% to 25% are singletons. The sequenced sample consisted of a population of CD138-negative cells sorted from bone marrow. These receptors originate from a donor at least 40 years old with multiple myeloma.

With regard to this clonotype: A far larger clone differs by one base, so this is likely a read error. The J gene is TRBJ2-5, the V gene TRBV6-5, with D hard to call. Trimming shortened V by 2 bases and J by 4 bases, and 2 bases separated the two germline ends. Germline V gives CDR1 MNHEY, CDR2 SVGAGI. This CDR3 is 11 amino acids long. The CDR3 here is CASSYRETQYF. The CDR3 DNA is TGTGCCAGCAGTTACAGAGAGACCCAGTACTTC.

This clonotype was counted many times. V is TRBV27 and J is TRBJ2-7; TRBD1 aligns across 10 bases. This CDR3 comprises 16 residues. Looked up from germline, CDR1 is MNHEY and CDR2 is SMNVEV (reference sequence). The trim removed 1 base at V and 6 bases at J, leaving 9 bases unmatched. CDR3 nucleotides: TGTGCCAGCAGTTTATGGGGACAGGGGAAACGGGCCGAGCAGTACTTC. Translating it yields CASSLWGQGKRAEQYF.

This clonotype was counted at least ten times. The chain's CDR3 is CASSVSGNEQFF. In DNA form, the CDR3 reads TGTGCCAGCAGTGTGTCCGGAAATGAGCAGTTCTTC. The chain is built from TRBV2 and TRBJ2-1; D gene unclear. There are 12 residues in the CDR3. V dropped 4 bases and J dropped 7 bases, with 8 bases sitting between them. Germline CDR1 reads SNHLY; CDR2 reads FYNNEI.

As concerns this clonotype: A read error may explain this, as a much larger clone is one base away. Without the conserved terminal phenylalanine or tryptophan, this CDR3 likely stems from a read error. The CDR3 sequence is CASSPLERTTDTQYS. CDR3 sequence (DNA): TGTGCCAGCAGCCCCCTAGAGCGAACCACAGATACGCAGTATTCT. V is TRBV6-6 and J is TRBJ2-3; D unresolved. The CDR3 is 15 residues long. Looked up from germline, CDR1 is MNHNY and CDR2 is SVGAGI (reference sequence). Trimming removed 6 bases from V and 2 bases from J, with 15 bases in between.

This clonotype was picked up many times. The gene calls are TRBV15 and TRBJ2-1; TRBD2 aligns across 14 bases. The CDR3 extends over 15 amino acids. The germline CDR1 and CDR2 sequences are LNHNV and YYDKDF (reference sequence). V was pared by 3 bases and J by 6 bases, with 1 base of the junction left unmatched. The CDR3 DNA follows: TGTGCCACCAGCAGGGGACTAGCGGGAGTCAATGAGCAGTTCTTC. This encodes CATSRGLAGVNEQFF.

As concerns this clonotype: As the CDR3 is not closed by the conserved phenylalanine or tryptophan, this likely results from a read error. The DNA is omitted, as the CDR3 cannot be located on it reliably, and the CDR3 follows TCRdb's listing. The V call is TRBV29-1, the J call TRBJ1-1; the tabulated D call, TRBD1, remains unverified against the DNA. Inclusive of both ends, the CDR3 amounts to 12 amino acids. The V gene's germline CDR1 is SQVTM and CDR2 ANQGSEA. The CDR3 sequence is CSGGWANTEASL.

The table lists this clonotype with many counts. CDR3 protein: CATSRGGAMNTEAFF. In DNA form, the CDR3 reads TGTGCCACCAGCCGAGGGGGGGCGATGAACACTGAAGCTTTCTTT. The chain has TRBV10-3 and TRBJ1-1; D may be TRBD1 (6 bases). This CDR3 has 15 residues. Trimming cost V 10 bases and J 0 bases, with 18 bases left between them. Germline-derived CDR1 and CDR2 are ENHRY and SYGVKD.

This clonotype was detected only once. The chain joins TRBV27 to TRBJ2-7, with a weak D call TRBD1 (6 bases). CDR1 and CDR2 (germline): MNHEY, SMNVEV (reference sequence). The length of the CDR3 is 16 residues. V lost 6 bases and J 3 bases, leaving 21 bases between the germline ends. Here the CDR3 reads CASSSASRDINYEQYF. The DNA for the CDR3 is TGTGCCAGCAGCTCCGCCAGTAGGGACATAAACTACGAGCAGTACTTC.

This clonotype was recorded at least ten times. V usage is TRBV7-9 and J usage is TRBJ2-7; 8 bases agree with TRBD1. Germline V lookup: CDR1 SEHNR, CDR2 FQNEAQ (reference sequence). This CDR3 is 15 amino acids long. Losses at the gene ends were 5 bases for V and 5 bases for J; bases not matched to a gene: 11. CDR3 residues: CASSTLGQGRDEQYF. CDR3 DNA: TGTGCCAGCAGCACTCTTGGACAGGGAAGGGACGAGCAGTACTTC.

The table lists this clonotype with many counts. The V gene is TRBV28, the J gene TRBJ2-3; perhaps TRBD2 as D (6 bases). CDR1 and CDR2 from the germline V gene are MDHEN and SYDVKM. Trimming took 2 bases from V and 2 from J, leaving 20 bases between them. The length of the CDR3 is 18 residues. The CDR3: CASSLPLSGSYPTDTQYF. The DNA of the CDR3 is TGTGCCAGCAGTTTACCCTTGAGCGGGTCCTACCCCACAGATACGCAGTATTTT.

In this sample, this clonotype turned up many times. This chain uses TRBV6-1 with TRBJ1-6; D gene unclear. The V end lost 4 bases, the J end lost 10 bases, and 8 bases lay between the germline ends. Germline V lookup: CDR1 MNHNS, CDR2 SASEGT. The CDR3 length is 12 residues. CDR3 coding DNA: TGTGCCAGCAGTGGGACCTGGTCACCCCTCCACTTT. It encodes CASSGTWSPLHF.

The sample holds many counts of this clonotype. The chain recombines TRBV27 with TRBJ2-1; 11 nucleotides line up with TRBD1. CDR3 length: 15 amino acids. Germline V lookup: CDR1 MNHEY, CDR2 SMNVEV (reference sequence). The ends lost 6 bases at V and 5 bases at J; junction bases unmatched: 6. The CDR3 region is CASSRDRGSHNEQFF. The DNA for the CDR3 is TGTGCCAGCAGCCGGGACAGGGGGTCTCACAATGAGCAGTTCTTC.

Concerning this clonotype itself: The junction differs from germline at one of its ends, possibly a read error. The CDR3 DNA is TGTGCCAGCAGTGGCCTCATGCCGGCCACTTACAATGGGCAGTTCTTC. It yields the protein CASSGLMPATYNGQFF. The V gene is TRBV6-1, the J gene TRBJ2-1, with no clear D. CDR3 length: 16 amino acids. CDR1 MNHNS and CDR2 SASEGT come from the germline V gene.

CDR3 coding DNA: TGCAGTACTGCAGGACTAGTGGGAGAGCAGTTCTTC. Translating gives CSTAGLVGEQFF. The J gene is TRBJ2-1, the V gene TRBV20-1; 7 bases are a match to TRBD2. From germline, CDR1 is DFQATT and CDR2 SNEGSKA (reference sequence). The CDR3 loop spans 12 amino acids. V shed 8 bases and J 10 bases; nucleotides not matched to a gene: 11.

This clonotype was counted at least ten times. The genes are TRBV29-1 and TRBJ2-1; D is unclear. The CDR3 spans 12 residues. Germline loops: CDR1 SQVTM, CDR2 ANQGSEA. V lost 3 bases, J lost 4 bases, and 7 bases lay in between. This CDR3 reads CSVDSRYNEQFF. The CDR3 DNA follows: TGCAGCGTTGACAGCAGATACAATGAGCAGTTCTTC.

This clonotype was detected many times. The chain uses TRBV15 and TRBJ1-1, with D perhaps TRBD1 (5 bases). This CDR3 spans 15 amino acids. The V end was cut by 0 bases, the J end by 1 base, with 9 bases between. The germline gives CDR1 LNHNV, CDR2 YYDKDF (reference sequence). DNA of the CDR3: TGTGCCACCAGCAGAGATGGGGGAAAGAACACTGAAGCTTTCTTT. It specifies CATSRDGGKNTEAFF. Filled out from reference TRBV15 and TRBJ1-1, the complete variable domain reads DAMVIQNPRYQVTQFGKPVTLSCSQTLNHNVMYWYQQKSSQAPKLLFHYYDKDFNNEADTPDNFQSRRPNTSFCFLDIRSPGLGDTAMYLCATSRDGGKNTEAFFGQGTRLTVV.

This clonotype was detected many times. The chain carries TRBV6-5 and TRBJ2-7, with 7 bases that match TRBD1. The germline gives CDR1 MNHEY, CDR2 SVGAGI. The CDR3 extends over 15 amino acids. V shed 0 bases and J 4 bases; nucleotides not matched to a gene: 6. In DNA, the CDR3 is TGTGCCAGCAGTTACTCAGGGGGCGCCAAGTACGAGCAGTACTTC. Protein sequence: CASSYSGGAKYEQYF.

The table lists this clonotype with many counts. This chain links TRBV20-1 with TRBJ2-1; D gene uncertain. This CDR3 region has 10 residues. Looked up from germline, CDR1 is DFQATT and CDR2 is SNEGSKA (reference sequence). The V gene lost 6 bases and the J gene lost 12 bases, with 12 bases spanning the gap. CDR3 residues: CSANSLGQFF. CDR3 in DNA: TGCAGTGCGAATAGCCTTGGGCAGTTCTTC.

The chain combines TRBV7-9 with TRBJ1-3, with D possibly TRBD1 on 6 matching bases. The CDR3 runs to 13 residues. Germline values: CDR1 SEHNR, CDR2 FQNEAQ (reference sequence). V was clipped by 6 bases and J by 2 bases, with 8 bases between them. CDR3 loop: CASRTGTGNTIYF. CDR3 bases: TGTGCCAGCAGAACAGGGACTGGAAACACCATATATTTT.

With regard to this clonotype: A read error is the likely source, as a far larger clone sits one nucleotide away. The chain links TRBV7-2 to TRBJ2-1, with a weak D call TRBD1 (6 bases). The CDR3 has 18 amino acids. The germline gives CDR1 SGHTA, CDR2 FQGNSA. CDR3 residues: CASSQIQGLGVNADEQLF. The CDR3 bases are TGTGCCAGCAGCCAAATACAGGGTTTGGGAGTGAACGCGGATGAGCAGCTCTTC.

The rearrangement joins TRBV28 to TRBJ2-1; 10 bases are shared with TRBD2. The CDR3 is 16 amino acids. The V gene's germline CDR1 is MDHEN and CDR2 SYDVKM. The V segment lost 9 bases and the J segment 0 bases; nucleotides outside the gene matches: 8. The CDR3 spells CASFRTSGYSYNEQFF. The CDR3 coding sequence is TGTGCCAGTTTCCGGACTAGCGGATACTCCTACAATGAGCAGTTCTTC.

Worth noting for this clonotype: Since a far larger clone is one base different, this is likely a read error. The rearrangement uses TRBV12-3 or TRBV12-4 and TRBJ2-7; 7 bases align to TRBD2. V lost 5 bases to trimming and J lost 4 bases; unmatched junction nucleotides: 11. CDR3 size: 15 residues. The CDR3 sequence: CASSPLAAGTYEQYF. Written as DNA, the CDR3 is TGTGCCAGCAGTCCTCTAGCGGCAGGCACTTACGAGCAGTACTTC.

A remark on this clonotype: Mismatch with germline at one junction end may stem from a read error. The chain carries TRBV20-1 and TRBJ2-5; D tentatively reads TRBD1 or TRBD2 (5 bases each). Germline V CDR1 and CDR2: DFQATT, SNEGSKA (reference sequence). The CDR3 loop spans 13 amino acids. The CDR3: CSAELGTQGTQCF. The CDR3 DNA is TGCAGTGCGGAATTGGGAACTCAAGGGACCCAGTGCTTC.

As for this clonotype: A far larger clone is just one base off, so this is likely a read error. The CDR3 protein is CATRASGGANEQYF. For the CDR3, the DNA is TGTGCCACCAGGGCTAGCGGGGGGGCCAATGAGCAGTACTTC. The genes are TRBV24-1 and TRBJ2-5; 12 nucleotides line up with TRBD2. V lost 7 bases to trimming and J lost 11 bases; unmatched junction nucleotides: 10. This CDR3 is built from 14 residues. CDR1 and CDR2 (germline): KGHDR, SFDVKD.

Turning to this clonotype: Given a far larger clone just one base away, this is likely a sequencing read error. The rearrangement uses TRBV6-5 and TRBJ2-7, with no clear D. V lost 4 bases to trimming and J lost 2 bases, with 12 bases between them. The CDR3 contains 14 residues. In germline, CDR1 is MNHEY, CDR2 SVGAGI. The CDR3 spells CASSLDGGPYEQYF. The CDR3, as DNA: TGTGCCAGCAGTTTGGACGGTGGACCCTACGAGCAGTACTTC.

Many counts were recorded for this clonotype. The gene calls are TRBV5-5 and TRBJ2-1; maybe TRBD2 (5 bases). V lost 2 bases to trimming and J lost 3 bases, with 12 bases between them. This CDR3 has 15 residues. CDR1 is SGHKS and CDR2 is YYEKEE in the germline V gene (reference sequence). The CDR3 DNA reads TGTGCCAGCAGCTTTCGACTATCTCTCTACAATGAGCAGTTCTTC. Translating it yields CASSFRLSLYNEQFF.

Notes on this clonotype: A read error may explain this, as a much larger clone is one base away. V is TRBV5-4 and J is TRBJ2-5; perhaps D is TRBD1 or TRBD2 (5 bases each). Germline CDR1 is SGHNT and CDR2 is YYREEE (reference sequence). The CDR3 is 14 amino acids. The CDR3 protein is CASSQRDGQEAQYF. The CDR3 nucleotides are TGTGCCAGCAGCCAACGGGACGGCCAAGAGGCCCAGTACTTC.

At least ten counts were recorded for this clonotype. The rearrangement links TRBV7-2 to TRBJ2-3, with a possible D match to TRBD2 (5 bases). Trimming removed 5 bases from V and 5 bases from J, with 11 bases in between. CDR3 length: 13 residues. Germline V gives CDR1 SGHTA, CDR2 FQGNSA. The CDR3 here is CASSLRRLDTQYF. The CDR3, as DNA: TGTGCCAGCAGCCTAAGGAGGTTAGATACGCAGTATTTT.

This clonotype was counted ten times or more. This chain uses TRBV28 with TRBJ2-2; D gene unclear. V was shortened by 5 bases and J by 7 bases, with 14 bases between the two germline ends. This CDR3 contains 14 residues. The germline gives CDR1 MDHEN, CDR2 SYDVKM. CDR3 sequence: CASSRSLVGGELFF. The CDR3 region has the DNA TGTGCCAGCAGTAGGAGTTTGGTGGGCGGGGAGCTGTTTTTT.